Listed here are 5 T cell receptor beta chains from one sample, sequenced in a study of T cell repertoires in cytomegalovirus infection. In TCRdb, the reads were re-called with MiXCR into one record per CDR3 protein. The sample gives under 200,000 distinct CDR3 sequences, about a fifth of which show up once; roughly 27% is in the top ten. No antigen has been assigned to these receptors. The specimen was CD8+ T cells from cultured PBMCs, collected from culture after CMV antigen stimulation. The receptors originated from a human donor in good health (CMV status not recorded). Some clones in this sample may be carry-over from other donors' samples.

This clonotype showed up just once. DNA of the CDR3: TGTGCCAGCAGCGTTTCGACAGGGAGCTATGGCTACACCTTC. Its translation: CASSVSTGSYGYTF. The V gene is TRBV9, the J gene TRBJ1-2; TRBD1 agrees at 7 bases. The ends lost 2 bases at V and 4 bases at J; junction bases unmatched: 5. Germline-derived CDR1 and CDR2 are SGDLS and YYNGEE. This CDR3 contains 14 residues.

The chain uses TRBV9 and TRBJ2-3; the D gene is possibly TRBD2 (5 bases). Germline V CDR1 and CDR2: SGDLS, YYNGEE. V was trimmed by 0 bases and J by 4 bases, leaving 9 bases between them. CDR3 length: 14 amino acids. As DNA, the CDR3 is TGTGCCAGCAGCGTAGATTGGGGAGCAGATACGCAGTATTTT. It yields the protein CASSVDWGADTQYF.

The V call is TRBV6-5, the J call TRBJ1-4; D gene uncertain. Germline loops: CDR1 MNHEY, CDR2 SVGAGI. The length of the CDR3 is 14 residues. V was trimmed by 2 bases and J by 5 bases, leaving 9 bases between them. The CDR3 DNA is TGTGCCAGCAGTTACGGATACGAAAATGAAAAACTGTTTTTT. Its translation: CASSYGYENEKLFF.

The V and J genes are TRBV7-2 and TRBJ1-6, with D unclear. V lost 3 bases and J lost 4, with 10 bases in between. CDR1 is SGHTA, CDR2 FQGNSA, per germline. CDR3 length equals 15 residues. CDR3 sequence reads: CASSFIDSYNSPLHF. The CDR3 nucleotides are TGTGCCAGCAGCTTTATAGATAGTTATAATTCACCCCTCCACTTT.

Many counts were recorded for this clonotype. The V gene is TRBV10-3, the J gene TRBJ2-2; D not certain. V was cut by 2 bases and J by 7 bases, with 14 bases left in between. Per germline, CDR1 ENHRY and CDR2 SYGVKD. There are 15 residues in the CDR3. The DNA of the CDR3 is TGTGCCATCAGTGAGGAGTACAAATCGGGCGGGGAGCTGTTTTTT. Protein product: CAISEEYKSGGELFF.